This T cell receptor (beta chain) derives from a study of lymphopenia after photon versus proton radiotherapy. Study-level points and caveats: Under photons, naive T cells and diversity fell while effector/memory populations rose.

A remark on this clone: Its matching antigen is unknown.

TCRdb's copy holds only in-frame clones and misses some; the assay was immunoSEQ multiplex PCR. The sample has around 25,000 clones, 75% to 90% seen once. The CDR3 totals 16 residues. The V gene lost 3 bases and the J gene lost 7 bases, with 21 bases spanning the gap. CDR1 is SGHRS and CDR2 is YFSETQ in the germline V gene. Sequencing used peripheral blood, obtained from a patient treated with photon-based radiotherapy. The sequence was obtained from a man younger than 45 with gastric cancer. The chain has TRBV5-1 and TRBJ2-3; D may correspond to TRBD1 or TRBD2 (6 bases each). The CDR3 DNA follows: TGCGCCAGCAGCTCCGTCGCCAGCCCGGGGGCAAATACGCAGTATTTT. The encoded protein is CASSSVASPGANTQYF.